This TCR beta chain was identified during a study of response to subunit inactivated influenza vaccine (dated by TCRdb to between 2018 and 2020). General notes on the study: Deep quantitative T cell receptor repertoire profiling was used in the study to track responses to a trivalent subunit inactivated influenza vaccine.

Library preparation employed RT-PCR. The run used an Illumina HiSeq 2500. In-frame beta chains were kept once TCRdb had trimmed the public reads at Q25 with fastp and called clones with MiXCR. One record per CDR3 amino acid sequence lists the most common genes and DNA. This sample is represented by around 200,000 distinct CDR3 sequences; around 9% of them were singletons. Of the sample, roughly 10% falls within the top ten clones. Overall study results and their limits: According to the authors, only a limited number of new T cells may be recruited by each seasonal influenza vaccination.

The CDR3 sequence holds 13 residues, the cysteine and phenylalanine included. Only the CDR3 part of the read is kept: 39 bases, read in frame from the first base. The junction carries 12 bases between V and J, which are trimmed by 2 bases and 10 bases respectively. The germline V gene (reference sequence) specifies LNHDA as CDR1 and SQIVND as CDR2. Turning to this clonotype: Its antigen specificity is not known. Base qualities are not at hand, and no much larger clone is one base apart.

The starting material was non-naive T cells sorted from PBMCs, obtained on the day of vaccination. In light of the paper, this sample's cell subset or site label describes: memory T cell fraction. The sequence joins TRBV19 to TRBJ2-1; the D segment could be TRBD1, given 5 matching bases. The TCR comes from a man over 45 who received an inactivated influenza vaccine. Donor details come from another sample of the same person, matched by shared clones. The CDR3 in this case is CASSITGAGEQFF. The nucleotide sequence reads as follows: TGTGCCAGTAGTATAACTGGGGCCGGGGAGCAGTTCTTC. Here the CDR3 is joined to the reference TRBV19 and TRBJ2-1 genes, and the full variable domain is: DGGITQSPKYLFRKEGQNVTLSCEQNLNHDAMYWYRQDPGQGLRLIYYSQIVNDFQKGDIAEGYSVSREKKESFPLTVTSAQKNPTAFYLCASSITGAGEQFFGPGTRLTVL.